This TCR beta chain derives from a study of PD-L1 blockade in urothelial cancer. About the study: Analyses were performed on blood at 3 weeks after treatment start (the second dose) and at 6 weeks. Study-wide findings and caveats: Lower pretreatment blood TCR clonality, under the median, predicted better survival, researchers reported.

Germline CDR1 is WSHSY and CDR2 is SAAADI. The CDR3 extends over 15 amino acids. The ends lost 6 bases at V and 9 bases at J; junction bases unmatched: 13. Libraries were prepared by immunoSEQ multiplex PCR; TCRdb keeps only in-frame clonotypes and omits some of them. The top ten clones hold about 5.3% of a sample with under 55,000 clones, 84% of them seen once. Notes on this clone: Antigen unknown.

Material: PBMCs, obtained around atezolizumab (anti-PD-L1) treatment. The V and J genes are TRBV10-2 and TRBJ2-1; 8 bases align to TRBD2. The clonotype was recovered from a middle-aged man with urothelial cancer. CDR3 in DNA: TGCGCCAGCAGCGCCGGGGTAGCGGGAATTCGTGAGCAGTTCTTC. Translated: CASSAGVAGIREQFF.